The TCR beta chain under discussion was sequenced for a study of T cell responses to AZD1222 COVID-19 vaccine. There are 13 residues in the CDR3. The germline gives CDR1 SGHNT, CDR2 YYREEE (reference sequence). V lost 0 bases to trimming and J lost 0 bases, with 3 bases between them. The table came from immunoSEQ multiplex PCR; TCRdb's copy has only in-frame clones and leaves some out. This sample has 96,000 or so clones, with 90% found just once. Regarding this clone: The antigen is unknown.

Points from the study as a whole: The reported proportion of spike-specific TCRs targeting unmutated variant regions was nearly half.

V gene TRBV5-4 combines with J gene TRBJ1-2; D ambiguous. Sequenced material: peripheral blood, taken on day 0 of AZD1222 vaccination. The TCR comes from an adult in good health. The CDR3 loop reads CASSLAANYGYTF. The CDR3 nucleotides read TGTGCCAGCAGCTTGGCGGCTAACTATGGCTACACCTTC.